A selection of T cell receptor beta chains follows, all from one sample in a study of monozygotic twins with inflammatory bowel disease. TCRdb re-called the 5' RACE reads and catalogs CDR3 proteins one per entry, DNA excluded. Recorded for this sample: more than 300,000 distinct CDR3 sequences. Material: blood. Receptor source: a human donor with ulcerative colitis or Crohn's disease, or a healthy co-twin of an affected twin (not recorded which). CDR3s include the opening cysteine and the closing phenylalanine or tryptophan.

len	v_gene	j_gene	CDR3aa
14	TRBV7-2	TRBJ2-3	CASSSLGGLDTQYF
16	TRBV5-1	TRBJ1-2	CASSSRRVGQGSGYTF
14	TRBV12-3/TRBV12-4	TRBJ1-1	CASTRTGPTTEAFF
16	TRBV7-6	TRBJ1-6	CASSPGTGALNSPLHF
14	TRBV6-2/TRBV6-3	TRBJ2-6	CASSYWSGANVLTF
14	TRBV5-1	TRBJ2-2	CASSLAAGTGELFF
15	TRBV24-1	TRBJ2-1	CATSDVDRGIYEQFF
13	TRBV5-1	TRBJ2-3	CASSFYSTDTQYF
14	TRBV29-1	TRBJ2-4	CSVQDPPGSRIQYF
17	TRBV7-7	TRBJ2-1	CASSLALGMAAYNEQFF
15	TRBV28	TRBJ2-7	CASRLGQGSSYEQYF